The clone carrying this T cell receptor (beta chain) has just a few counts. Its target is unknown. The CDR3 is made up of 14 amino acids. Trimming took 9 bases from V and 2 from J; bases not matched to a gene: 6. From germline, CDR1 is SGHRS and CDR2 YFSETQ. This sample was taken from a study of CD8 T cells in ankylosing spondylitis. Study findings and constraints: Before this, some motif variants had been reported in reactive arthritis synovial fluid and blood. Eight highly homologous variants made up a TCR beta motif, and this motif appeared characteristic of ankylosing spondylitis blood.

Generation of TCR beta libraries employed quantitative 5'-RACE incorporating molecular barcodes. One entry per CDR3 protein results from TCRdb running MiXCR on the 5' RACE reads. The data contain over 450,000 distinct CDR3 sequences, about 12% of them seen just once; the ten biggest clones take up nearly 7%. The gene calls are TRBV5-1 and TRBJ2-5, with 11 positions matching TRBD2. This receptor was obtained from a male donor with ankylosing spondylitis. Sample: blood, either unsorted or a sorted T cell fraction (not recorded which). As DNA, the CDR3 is TGCGCCACTAGTAGCGGGAGGGCTCAAGAGACCCAGTACTTC. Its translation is CATSSGRAQETQYF.